The next 6 T cell receptor beta chains were all read from a single sample in a study of tumor-infiltrating lymphocytes in primary liver carcinoma. From about 0.5 ug of total RNA, TCR beta-specific cDNA was reverse-transcribed using a constant-region primer. What produced the TCR beta libraries was three nested multiplex PCR rounds using slightly modified ARM-PCR. A C-beta reverse primer and TRBV1-TRBV30 forward primers served in each of the first two PCR rounds, at 9 to 10 cycles apiece. TCRdb itself ran the multiplex PCR reads through MiXCR, one entry per CDR3 protein. The sample has approximately 99,000 distinct CDR3 sequences; 69% are singletons. The study co-extracted DNA and RNA from around 20-30 mg of unsorted bulk tissue. Sequencing was performed on liver tumor tissue from sampling region 5. Specified subset: tumor region T5, tumor centre. The source is a woman aged 60-75 years with primary liver carcinoma and hepatitis B virus infection.

V and J are TRBV12-5 and TRBJ2-1; D is possibly TRBD1 (6 bases). The CDR3 is made up of 16 amino acids. Per germline, CDR1 LGHNT and CDR2 FRNRAP. Trimming removed 6 bases at V and 7 bases at J, with 22 bases between. The CDR3 DNA follows: TGTGCTAGTGGGCAGGGAGAGGGGGTCCCCGGTAATGAGCAGTTCTTC. It yields the protein CASGQGEGVPGNEQFF.

On this clonotype: A much larger clone differs by one base, so this may be a read error. This chain connects TRBV28 to TRBJ1-2, with D uncertain. Germline CDR1 MDHEN, CDR2 SYDVKM. V dropped 4 bases and J dropped 4 bases, with 16 bases sitting between them. The CDR3 runs to 15 residues. The CDR3 DNA reads TGTGCCAGCAGTTCCTCGACACCAGCCCTCTATGGCTACACCTTC. As protein: CASSSSTPALYGYTF.

A word on this clonotype: At one boundary the junction diverges from the germline segment, which might be a read error. This rearrangement joins TRBV5-6 to TRBJ2-7; 7 bases are shared with TRBD2. CDR3 length equals 15 residues. Germline V gives CDR1 SGHDT, CDR2 YYEEEE. This chain's CDR3 is CASSSRIAGSHEQYF. For the CDR3, the DNA is TGCGCCAGCAGCTCCCGGATAGCGGGCTCCCACGAGCAGTACTTC.

V usage is TRBV7-2 and J usage is TRBJ2-7, with D uncertain. The CDR3 sequence is 13 residues long. Germline CDR1 SGHTA, CDR2 FQGNSA. V lost 1 base to trimming and J lost 6 bases, with 10 bases between them. CDR3 sequence reads: CASSLDRAREQYF. In nucleotides, the CDR3 is TGTGCCAGCAGCTTAGACCGAGCGCGCGAGCAGTACTTC.

The rearrangement uses TRBV11-2 and TRBJ2-3; 13 nucleotides align to TRBD2. The CDR3 has 16 amino acids. Unmatched junction bases numbered 5, after V lost 6 bases and J lost 2 bases. Per the germline V gene, CDR1 is SGHAT and CDR2 is FQNNGV. CDR3 sequence reads: CASSSGTSGNTDTQYF. The CDR3, as DNA: TGTGCCAGCAGTTCAGGGACTAGCGGGAACACAGATACGCAGTATTTT.

Worth noting for this clonotype: The germline gene is not matched at one end of the junction; a read error may be the cause. The chain is built from TRBV5-1 and TRBJ2-7; D not resolved. The CDR3 spans 15 residues. The germline gives CDR1 SGHRS, CDR2 YFSETQ. CDR3: CVSSLEGLGIYEQYF. CDR3 nucleotides: TGCGTCAGCAGCTTGGAAGGCCTGGGCATCTACGAGCAGTACTTC.